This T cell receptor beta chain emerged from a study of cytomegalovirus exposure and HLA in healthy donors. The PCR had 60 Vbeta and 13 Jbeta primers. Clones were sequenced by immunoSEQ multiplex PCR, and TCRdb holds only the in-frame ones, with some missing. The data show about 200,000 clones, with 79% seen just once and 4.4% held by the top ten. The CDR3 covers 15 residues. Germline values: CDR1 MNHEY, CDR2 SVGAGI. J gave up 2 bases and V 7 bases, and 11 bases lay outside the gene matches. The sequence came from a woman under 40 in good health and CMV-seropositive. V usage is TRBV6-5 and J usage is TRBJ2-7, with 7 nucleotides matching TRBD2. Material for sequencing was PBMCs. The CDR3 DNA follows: TGTGCCAGCACCATGGCTGGGGGGGAACCCTACGAGCAGTACTTC. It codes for CASTMAGGEPYEQYF.